A single sample gave rise to the 14 T cell receptor beta chains below, sequenced in a study of cytomegalovirus exposure and HLA in healthy donors. Both 60 Vbeta primers and 13 Jbeta primers went into the PCR. The repertoire was sequenced with immunoSEQ multiplex PCR; TCRdb's copy has only in-frame clones and lacks some. In the table there are around 130,000 clones, 81% of which are singletons. Sequencing used PBMCs. These receptors originate from a woman between 40 and 55 years old in good health and CMV-seronegative.

This clone occurred once. The chain joins TRBV29-1 to TRBJ1-5; TRBD1 matches 7 bases. Germline loops: CDR1 SQVTM, CDR2 ANQGSEA. Unmatched junction bases numbered 4, after V lost 6 bases and J lost 5 bases. The CDR3 has 12 residues. The DNA of the CDR3 is TGCAGCGTCCGCGACAGGGATCAGCCCCAGCATTTT. It is translated as CSVRDRDQPQHF.

V gene TRBV6-5 combines with J gene TRBJ2-3; D not certain. This CDR3 contains 13 residues. The V and J ends lost 5 bases and 8 bases respectively, with 14 bases between them. The germline V gene has CDR1 MNHEY and CDR2 SVGAGI. CDR3 protein: CASSEKLGSTQYF. In nucleotides, the CDR3 is TGTGCCAGCAGTGAAAAGTTGGGCAGTACGCAGTATTTT.

The J gene is TRBJ1-2, the V gene TRBV18; TRBD1 is a possible D gene (5 bases). Trimming left V 3 bases short and J 8 bases short, with 16 bases between. Germline CDR1 KGHSH, CDR2 LQKENI. This CDR3 is 14 amino acids long. CDR3 sequence: CASSPDQGGGGYTF. For the CDR3, the DNA is TGTGCCAGCTCACCGGACCAGGGAGGCGGCGGCTACACCTTC.

This clone was seen only a few times. The chain couples TRBV4-1 to TRBJ1-1; 7 positions match TRBD1. The germline CDR1 and CDR2 sequences are MGHRA and YSYEKL. This CDR3 contains 15 residues. V shed 5 bases, J shed 2 bases, and the junction held 8 bases outside the gene matches. CDR3 loop: CASSTRDSSNTEAFF. CDR3 sequence (DNA): TGCGCCAGCAGCACTCGGGACAGTTCCAACACTGAAGCTTTCTTT.

The CDR3 loop is CASSLIGSGTTDTQYF. CDR3 sequence (DNA): TGCGCCAGCAGCTTGATAGGTAGCGGGACCACAGATACGCAGTATTTT. V gene TRBV5-1 combines with J gene TRBJ2-3; TRBD2 aligns across 8 bases. The CDR3 spans 16 residues. The V gene's germline CDR1 is SGHRS and CDR2 YFSETQ. V shed 1 base, J shed 2 bases, and the junction held 6 bases outside the gene matches.

The chain is built from TRBV28 and TRBJ1-5; 8 positions agree with TRBD1. J gave up 7 bases and V 2 bases, and 10 bases lay outside the gene matches. Germline CDR1 and CDR2: MDHEN and SYDVKM. This CDR3 has 16 residues. DNA of the CDR3: TGTGCCAGCAGTTTAGTTCAGGGGGCGCCCCGGCAGCCCCAGCATTTT. Translated: CASSLVQGAPRQPQHF.

The rearrangement uses TRBV5-1 and TRBJ1-2; the D is unclear. V lost 0 bases and J 8 bases, leaving 11 bases between the germline ends. This CDR3 is 13 amino acids long. Per germline, CDR1 SGHRS and CDR2 YFSETQ. This CDR3 reads CASSLGALLGYTF. The CDR3, as DNA: TGCGCCAGCAGCTTGGGCGCCCTTCTGGGCTACACCTTC. Full variable domain (outside the CDR3, taken from reference TRBV5-1 and TRBJ1-2): KAGVTQTPRYLIKTRGQQVTLSCSPISGHRSVSWYQQTPGQGLQFLFEYFSETQRNKGNFPGRFSGRQFSNSRSEMNVSTLELGDSALYLCASSLGALLGYTFGSGTRLTVV.

The chain has TRBV5-6 and TRBJ2-3; TRBD1 matches 7 bases. The CDR3 length is 14 residues. V gave up 2 bases and J gave up 2 bases; unmatched junction bases: 2. CDR1 SGHDT and CDR2 YYEEEE come from the germline V gene. CDR3 sequence reads: CASSFQGVTDTQYF. The CDR3 DNA reads as TGTGCCAGCAGCTTTCAGGGGGTCACAGATACGCAGTATTTT.

This sequence joins TRBV28 and TRBJ1-2; 10 bases fit TRBD1. CDR3 length: 13 residues. Trimming at V came to 3 bases and at J to 8 bases, leaving 3 bases not matched to a gene. The germline gives CDR1 MDHEN, CDR2 SYDVKM. DNA for the CDR3: TGTGCCAGCAGTTTCCGACAGGGGGCGGGCTACACCTTC. This encodes CASSFRQGAGYTF.

The rearrangement uses TRBV23-1 and TRBJ2-1; D perhaps matches TRBD1 (6 bases). TRBV23-1 is an ORF for which the function is uncertain. The CDR3 contains 13 residues. The V end lost 7 bases, the J end lost 2 bases, and 9 bases lay between the germline ends. The CDR3 DNA is TGCGCCAGCATGGGGGCCCCCTACAATGAGCAGTTCTTC. Translation gives CASMGAPYNEQFF.

V usage is TRBV19 and J usage is TRBJ2-5; 9 bases match TRBD1. The germline V gene encodes CDR1 LNHDA and CDR2 SQIVND (reference sequence). CDR3 length: 13 amino acids. Trimming cost V 10 bases and J 4 bases; bases outside gene matches: 7. CDR3 DNA: TGTGCCACGGGACAGGGACTCGGAGAGACCCAGTACTTC. Translated, it gives CATGQGLGETQYF.

This chain joins TRBV27 and TRBJ2-2; 9 bases map to TRBD1. The V and J ends lost 0 bases and 5 bases, in that order; junction bases with no gene match: 4. Germline CDR1 and CDR2: MNHEY and SMNVEV (reference sequence). The CDR3 loop spans 16 amino acids. The CDR3 loop reads CASSLSSQGATGELFF. CDR3 DNA sequence: TGTGCCAGCAGTTTATCATCACAGGGGGCAACCGGGGAGCTGTTTTTT.

The rearrangement joins TRBV18 to TRBJ2-5; TRBD1 is a possible D gene (6 bases). The germline gives CDR1 KGHSH, CDR2 LQKENI. V lost 3 bases to trimming and J lost 3 bases, with 11 bases between them. This CDR3 comprises 14 residues. The CDR3 reads CASSPGAPKETQYF. Written as DNA, the CDR3 is TGTGCCAGCTCACCGGGGGCCCCCAAAGAGACCCAGTACTTC.

The chain uses TRBV19 and TRBJ1-1; tentatively, D is TRBD1 (5 bases). Germline V gene lookup returns CDR1 LNHDA and CDR2 SQIVND (reference sequence). The CDR3 length is 14 residues. V lost 8 bases and J 0 bases, leaving 13 bases between the germline ends. CDR3: CASHQGGMNTEAFF. CDR3 nucleotide sequence: TGTGCCAGTCATCAGGGAGGTATGAACACTGAAGCTTTCTTT.